The 8 T cell receptor beta chains reported below all come from one sample, sequenced in a study of T cell responses to AZD1222 COVID-19 vaccine. The method was immunoSEQ multiplex PCR; TCRdb's version includes in-frame clones alone and lacks a portion of them. The sample has 55,000 to 75,000 clones, about four fifths seen once. This material consisted of peripheral blood, taken on day 0 of MenACWY control vaccination. These receptors all come from an adult in good health.

Written as DNA, the CDR3 is TGTGCCAGCAGGACTAACTATGGCTACACCTTC. Its translation: CASRTNYGYTF. The J gene is TRBJ1-2, the V gene TRBV6-5; no firm D call. Germline values: CDR1 MNHEY, CDR2 SVGAGI. V was cut by 6 bases and J by 0 bases, with 2 bases left in between. The CDR3 consists of 11 residues.

The chain has TRBV6-5 and TRBJ1-5, with 7 bases that match TRBD1. The junction had 6 bases not matched to a gene; V was cut back by 6 bases and J by 1 base. Germline values: CDR1 MNHEY, CDR2 SVGAGI. CDR3 length equals 15 residues. CDR3 sequence reads: CASRSGTVSNQPQHF. CDR3 DNA sequence: TGTGCCAGCAGGTCCGGGACAGTAAGCAATCAGCCCCAGCATTTT.

The chain recombines TRBV13 with TRBJ1-2, with D uncertain. Trimming took 5 bases from V and 8 from J, leaving 24 bases between them. CDR1 PRHDT and CDR2 FYEKMQ come from the germline V gene (reference sequence). The CDR3 covers 16 residues. CDR3 bases: TGTGCCAGCAGCCCTCCGAGGACGTCTTCACCGGGCGGCTACACCTTC. As protein: CASSPPRTSSPGGYTF.

This clone has ten or more counts. This rearrangement joins TRBV11-2 to TRBJ2-1; D could derive from TRBD1 or TRBD2 (5 bases each). Germline assignment: CDR1 SGHAT and CDR2 FQNNGV. The V gene lost 7 bases and the J gene lost 2 bases, with 12 bases spanning the gap. This CDR3 region has 14 residues. This CDR3 reads CASTPGAAYNEQFF. The CDR3 region has the DNA TGTGCCAGCACCCCCGGGGCGGCCTACAATGAGCAGTTCTTC.

V usage is TRBV30 and J usage is TRBJ2-7; D is ambiguous. The V end was cut by 0 bases, the J end by 6 bases, with 12 bases between. This CDR3 contains 13 residues. Germline V gene sequence: CDR1 GTSNPN, CDR2 SVGIG (reference sequence). CDR3 amino acids: CAWSVSAPSEQYF. DNA for the CDR3: TGTGCCTGGAGTGTTTCCGCTCCTAGCGAGCAGTACTTC. Looking up the rest from reference TRBV30 and TRBJ2-7 gives the full variable domain: SQTIHQWPATLVQPVGSPLSLECTVEGTSNPNLYWYRQAAGRGLQLLFYSVGIGQISSEVPQNLSASRPQDRQFILSSKKLLLSDSGFYLCAWSVSAPSEQYFGPGTRLTVT.

This clone was seen a few times. The chain has TRBV2 and TRBJ1-1; D unresolved. The germline V gene encodes CDR1 SNHLY and CDR2 FYNNEI. V shed 8 bases and J shed 3 bases, with 13 bases lying between them. The CDR3 contains 13 residues. CDR3 loop: CASGRGLYTEAFF. The CDR3 nucleotides are TGTGCCAGCGGAAGAGGGTTATACACTGAAGCTTTCTTT.

The V gene is TRBV6-4, the J gene TRBJ1-5; D not resolved. The CDR3 is 12 amino acids. The germline CDR1 and CDR2 sequences are MRHNA and SNTAGT. Trimming removed 11 bases from V and 7 bases from J, with 15 bases in between. In DNA, the CDR3 is TGTGCCGGCCGGGATTCGGGGCAGCCCCAGCATTTT. Residues: CAGRDSGQPQHF.

CDR3 nucleotides: TGTGCCAGCAGTTTCTCCCGGGACCTCAATGAGCAGTTCTTC. Protein product: CASSFSRDLNEQFF. The gene calls are TRBV27 and TRBJ2-1; D could derive from TRBD1 or TRBD2 (5 bases each). Per germline, CDR1 MNHEY and CDR2 SMNVEV (reference sequence). The V gene lost 3 bases and the J gene lost 6 bases, with 12 bases spanning the gap. The CDR3 extends over 14 amino acids.